These T cell receptor beta chains were read from a single sample in a study of CXCR3 chemokines and chemotherapy response in bladder cancer. TCRdb called the PCR reads again in MiXCR, with one record for every CDR3 protein. The data hold roughly 2,200 distinct CDR3 sequences, with less than 20% observed a single time. The sample was acquired from a patient whose treatment included neoadjuvant chemotherapy. These receptors came from a human donor with bladder cancer that responded to neoadjuvant chemotherapy. Both conserved end residues are part of each CDR3. The D gene is left open where the match is weak. Clone sizes are given selectively: once, few, many, or a class where the clone is expanded.

D,J,size,V,CDR3,DNA
TRBD1,TRBJ2-5,many,TRBV7-9,CASTGQGETQYF,TGTGCCAGCACTGGACAGGGCGAGACCCAGTACTTC
.,TRBJ2-1,few,TRBV7-9,CASSPTFGNEQFF,TGTGCCAGCAGCCCGACATTCGGGAATGAGCAGTTCTTC
TRBD1,TRBJ1-2,many,TRBV12-3/TRBV12-4,CASSPQGASNYGYTF,TGTGCCAGCAGTCCACAGGGGGCGTCTAACTATGGCTACACCTTC
.,TRBJ1-4,many,TRBV18,CASSSTVSEKLFF,TGTGCCAGCTCATCGACCGTCAGTGAAAAACTGTTTTTT
TRBD1,TRBJ2-3,many,TRBV24-1,CATTGQDYTDTQYF,TGTGCCACCACCGGACAGGATTATACAGATACGCAGTATTTT
.,TRBJ2-7,many,TRBV12-3/TRBV12-4,CASSAGPYEQYF,TGTGCCAGCAGTGCCGGACCCTACGAGCAGTACTTC
TRBD2,TRBJ2-1,medium-sized,TRBV19,CASSKTSGFSSYNEQFF,TGTGCCAGTAGCAAGACTAGCGGATTTAGCTCCTACAATGAGCAGTTCTTC
TRBD1,TRBJ1-4,many,TRBV30,CAWRYQGAGEKLFF,TGTGCCTGGAGATATCAGGGGGCCGGTGAAAAACTGTTTTTT
TRBD1,TRBJ1-6,.,TRBV9,CASSRRGQGANSPLHF,TGTGCCAGCAGTCGTAGGGGACAGGGGGCCAATTCACCTCTCCACTTT
.,TRBJ1-5,.,TRBV20-1,CSARVSGHQPQHF,TGCAGTGCTAGGGTATCGGGGCATCAGCCCCAGCATTTT
.,TRBJ2-6,many,TRBV7-2,CASSPTGTYGANVLTF,TGTGCCAGCAGTCCAACCGGGACTTACGGGGCCAACGTCCTGACTTTC
TRBD1,TRBJ1-4,.,TRBV6-1,CASTRNTGTVNRKKLFF,TGTGCCAGCACACGGAACACTGGGACAGTGAATAGGAAAAAACTGTTTTTT
.,TRBJ2-7,many,TRBV18,CASSYRDSRNYEQYF,TGTGCCAGCTCATACCGGGACTCGAGAAATTACGAGCAGTACTTC
.,TRBJ1-5,many,TRBV6-1,CASRPGGISNQPQHF,TGTGCCAGCAGACCCGGGGGGATTAGCAATCAGCCCCAGCATTTT
.,TRBJ1-1,many,TRBV5-6,CASSFRNTEAFF,TGTGCCAGCAGCTTCAGGAACACTGAAGCTTTCTTT
TRBD1,TRBJ2-5,medium-sized,TRBV28,CASSSGQAQETQYF,TGTGCCAGCAGTTCCGGACAGGCGCAAGAGACCCAGTACTTC
TRBD1,TRBJ1-5,many,TRBV6-1,CATSREPGGARSNQPQHF,TGTGCCACCTCGAGAGAACCAGGGGGGGCTAGGAGCAATCAGCCCCAGCATTTT
TRBD1,TRBJ2-7,many,TRBV19,CASSYSGTGTYEQYF,TGTGCCAGTAGTTACTCCGGGACAGGGACCTACGAGCAGTACTTC
TRBD1,TRBJ1-3,medium-sized,TRBV7-2,CASSRDRGNTIYF,TGTGCCAGCAGCCGGGACAGGGGGAACACCATATATTTT
.,TRBJ2-7,many,TRBV5-6,CASSFPGGYEQYF,TGTGCCAGCAGCTTCCCCGGCGGCTACGAGCAGTACTTC
.,TRBJ1-2,medium-sized,TRBV7-3,CASSHRDRVGYTF,TGTGCCAGCAGCCACAGGGATCGGGTTGGCTACACCTTC
.,TRBJ1-2,medium-sized,TRBV6-2/TRBV6-3,CASSPKGYGYTF,TGTGCCAGCAGTCCGAAGGGATACGGCTACACCTTC
.,TRBJ2-3,.,TRBV5-5,CASSLFFGDTQYF,TGTGCCAGCAGCTTGTTTTTCGGGGATACGCAGTATTTT
.,TRBJ2-2,.,TRBV7-2,CASSLFSTEAFFGQGTGELFF,.
.,TRBJ1-1,medium-sized,TRBV6-1,CASKWGPGREAFF,TGTGCCAGCAAGTGGGGCCCTGGCAGGGAAGCTTTCTTT
.,TRBJ1-2,many,TRBV18,CASSRTAEGYTF,TGTGCCAGCTCCCGGACGGCCGAAGGCTACACCTTC
TRBD1,TRBJ2-7,.,TRBV27,CASSGTGGYEQYF,TGTGCCAGCAGCGGGACAGGGGGCTACGAGCAGTACTTC
.,TRBJ1-3,many,TRBV5-4,CASSLGQANSGNTIYF,TGTGCCAGCAGCTTGGGACAGGCGAACTCTGGAAACACCATATATTTT
.,TRBJ1-5,.,TRBV4-1,CASSQATGYNQPQHF,TGCGCCAGCAGCCAGGCCACAGGGTACAATCAGCCCCAGCATTTT
TRBD2,TRBJ2-1,large,TRBV19,CASSLAGLEQFF,TGTGCCAGTTCCTTAGCGGGCCTGGAACAGTTCTTC
.,TRBJ1-6,.,TRBV19,CASSLQGRGSPLHF,TGTGCCAGTAGTTTACAGGGAAGGGGCTCACCCCTCCACTTT
.,TRBJ1-5,many,TRBV28,CASSEQVSNQPQHF,TGTGCCAGCAGTGAACAGGTTAGCAATCAGCCCCAGCATTTT
.,TRBJ1-5,.,TRBV6-2/TRBV6-3,CASSYDSIKQPQHF,TGTGCCAGCAGTTATGACAGTATAAAACAGCCCCAGCATTTT
.,TRBJ2-7,many,TRBV5-6,CASSLQAGKGHEQYF,TGTGCCAGCAGCTTGCAAGCCGGGAAGGGCCACGAGCAGTACTTC
.,TRBJ2-1,.,TRBV11-2,CAPRGGNEQFF,TGTGCCCCCCGTGGAGGGAATGAGCAGTTCTTC
TRBD2,TRBJ2-1,.,TRBV6-5,CASSYSGGDGEQFF,TGTGCCAGCAGTTACTCGGGGGGGGACGGTGAGCAGTTCTTC
.,TRBJ1-2,medium-sized,TRBV7-2,CASSLESQNYGYTF,TGTGCCAGCAGCTTAGAATCGCAGAACTATGGCTACACCTTC
.,TRBJ1-1,many,TRBV7-3,CASSLNGAEAFF,TGTGCCAGCAGCTTAAATGGGGCTGAAGCTTTCTTT